This T cell receptor (beta chain) was recovered during a study of T cell responses to AZD1222 COVID-19 vaccine. Overall study findings and caveats: Most donors were white British, females outnumbered males, and clonal diversity was possibly underestimated. Dominant CD4 TCR responses targeted spike regions 160-218 and 743-854. Repertoire samples came only from after the peak T cell response.

Method: immunoSEQ multiplex PCR; TCRdb's copy keeps in-frame clones and lacks some. The data hold almost 50,000 clones, with 65% to 85% observed a single time. About this clone itself: As yet, its antigen is unknown.

The clonotype was recovered from an adult in good health. Sequencing used peripheral blood, obtained on day 0 of MenACWY control vaccination.

The CDR3 sequence is CASSLGRGYSDTQYF. Here the CDR3 DNA reads TGTGCCAGCAGCTTGGGCAGGGGTTATTCAGATACGCAGTATTTT. The chain uses TRBV11-2 and TRBJ2-3, with D perhaps matching TRBD1 (6 bases). Germline CDR1 is SGHAT and CDR2 is FQNNGV. Between the trimmed V and J ends, which lost 3 bases and 4 bases, there was a span of 14 bases. This CDR3 spans 15 amino acids. The whole variable domain, remainder taken from reference TRBV11-2 and TRBJ2-3, is EAGVAQSPRYKIIEKRQSVAFWCNPISGHATLYWYQQILGQGPKLLIQFQNNGVVDDSQLPKDRFSAERLKGVDSTLKIQPAKLEDSAVYLCASSLGRGYSDTQYFGPGTRLTVL.